This record concerns one TCR beta chain sequence. Its antigen remains unknown. Extraction of around 2 micrograms of genomic DNA from cryopreserved PBMCs supplied material for TCR beta libraries. The data originate from a study of cytotoxic CD8 clonotypes in ibrutinib-treated CLL. Overall study: Responses: roughly 25 partial, 2 complete; after median approximately 68 months, about 15 stayed remitted, roughly 12 progressed.

The CDR3 sequence is 14 residues long. Germline loops: CDR1 MDHEN, CDR2 SYDVKM. V dropped 11 bases and J dropped 1 base, with 16 bases sitting between them. Generated by immunoSEQ multiplex PCR, the TCRdb table keeps only in-frame clones and is missing some. The sample has some 300,000 clones, almost 80% seen once. General observations from the study: Clonality measured at baseline exceeded age-matched healthy donors, tracking circulating CD8+ T-cell counts. Clonality was elevated at ibrutinib response and had returned toward baseline at progression.

The material sequenced was PBMCs, taken before ibrutinib treatment. The chain combines TRBV28 with TRBJ2-3; no reliable D call. This receptor was obtained from a human donor with chronic lymphocytic leukemia. CDR3 sequence: CAVRITFGTDTQYF. The CDR3 DNA follows: TGTGCCGTAAGGATTACGTTTGGCACAGATACGCAGTATTTT.